This T cell receptor (beta chain) was documented in a study of blood T cell repertoires in COVID-19. Turning to the study itself: Researchers got acute and convalescent COVID-19 samples from the United States, Italy and Spain.

The CDR3 sequence is 15 residues long. Germline V CDR1 and CDR2: SGHNT, YYREEE (reference sequence). Trimming cost V 0 bases and J 1 base, with 10 bases left between them. In the study's own analysis: The authors estimated nucleated cell counts from reference gene primer amplification. Only in-frame clones appear in the TCRdb table, and some are missing; sequencing was by immunoSEQ multiplex PCR. Clone size and the V and J calls come from that table; the DNA yielded D and trimming. The sample holds over 200,000 clones, roughly nine tenths seen once. Followed over time, Seattle patients had been enrolled while infection was active.

The gene calls are TRBV5-4 and TRBJ1-1, with unresolved D. Sequencing used peripheral blood. The receptor's source is a man in his sixties with COVID-19, enrolled during active disease. Here the CDR3 reads CASSLGAGGNTEAFF. The CDR3 nucleotides are TGTGCCAGCAGCTTGGGCGCGGGAGGGAACACTGAAGCTTTCTTT.